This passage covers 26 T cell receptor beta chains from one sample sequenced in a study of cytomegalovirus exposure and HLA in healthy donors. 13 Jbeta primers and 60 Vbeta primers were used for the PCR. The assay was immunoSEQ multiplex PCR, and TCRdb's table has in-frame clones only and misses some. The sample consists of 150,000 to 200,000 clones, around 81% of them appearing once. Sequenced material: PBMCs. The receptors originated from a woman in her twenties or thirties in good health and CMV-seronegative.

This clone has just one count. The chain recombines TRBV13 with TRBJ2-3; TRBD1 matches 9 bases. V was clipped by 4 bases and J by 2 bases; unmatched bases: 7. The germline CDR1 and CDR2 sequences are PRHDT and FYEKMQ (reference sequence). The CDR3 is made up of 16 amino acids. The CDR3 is CASSSRGQGVTDTQYF. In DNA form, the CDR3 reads TGTGCCAGCAGCTCTAGGGGACAGGGAGTCACAGATACGCAGTATTTT. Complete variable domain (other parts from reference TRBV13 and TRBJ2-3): AAGVIQSPRHLIKEKRETATLKCYPIPRHDTVYWYQQGPGQDPQFLISFYEKMQSDKGSIPDRFSAQQFSDYHSELNMSSLELGDSALYFCASSSRGQGVTDTQYFGPGTRLTVL.

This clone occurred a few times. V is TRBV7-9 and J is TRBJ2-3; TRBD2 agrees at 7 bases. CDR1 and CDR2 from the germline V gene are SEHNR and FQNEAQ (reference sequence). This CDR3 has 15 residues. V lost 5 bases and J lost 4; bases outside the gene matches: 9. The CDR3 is CASSLRAGRADTQYF. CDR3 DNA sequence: TGTGCCAGCAGCCTCCGAGCGGGGAGGGCAGATACGCAGTATTTT.

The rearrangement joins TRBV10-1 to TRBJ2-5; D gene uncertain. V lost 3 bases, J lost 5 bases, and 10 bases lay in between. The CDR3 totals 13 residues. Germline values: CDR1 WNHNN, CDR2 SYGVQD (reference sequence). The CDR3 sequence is CASSDMVRETQYF. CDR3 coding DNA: TGCGCCAGCAGTGATATGGTGCGCGAGACCCAGTACTTC.

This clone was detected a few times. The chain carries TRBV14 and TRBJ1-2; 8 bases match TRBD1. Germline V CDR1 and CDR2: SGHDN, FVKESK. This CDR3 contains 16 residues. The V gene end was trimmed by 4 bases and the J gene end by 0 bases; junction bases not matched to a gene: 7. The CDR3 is CASSPRTGPPNYGYTF. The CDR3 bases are TGTGCCAGCAGCCCTCGGACAGGGCCTCCTAACTATGGCTACACCTTC.

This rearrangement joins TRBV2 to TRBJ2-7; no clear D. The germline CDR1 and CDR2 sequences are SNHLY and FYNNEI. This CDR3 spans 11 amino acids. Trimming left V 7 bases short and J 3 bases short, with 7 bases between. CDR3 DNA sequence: TGTGCCAGCACCCTCAGCTACGAGCAGTACTTC. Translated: CASTLSYEQYF.

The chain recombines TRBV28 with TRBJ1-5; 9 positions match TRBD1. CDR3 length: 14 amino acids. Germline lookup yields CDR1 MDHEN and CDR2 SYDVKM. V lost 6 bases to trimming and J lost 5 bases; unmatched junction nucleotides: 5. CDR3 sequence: CASSPGQGHQPQHF. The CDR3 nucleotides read TGTGCCAGCAGCCCGGGACAGGGTCATCAGCCCCAGCATTTT.

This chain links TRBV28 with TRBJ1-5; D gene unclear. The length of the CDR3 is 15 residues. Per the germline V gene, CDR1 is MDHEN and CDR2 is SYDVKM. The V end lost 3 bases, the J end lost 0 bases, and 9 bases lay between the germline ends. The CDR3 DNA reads TGTGCCAGCAGTTTCCGGGGTAATAGCAATCAGCCCCAGCATTTT. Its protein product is CASSFRGNSNQPQHF.

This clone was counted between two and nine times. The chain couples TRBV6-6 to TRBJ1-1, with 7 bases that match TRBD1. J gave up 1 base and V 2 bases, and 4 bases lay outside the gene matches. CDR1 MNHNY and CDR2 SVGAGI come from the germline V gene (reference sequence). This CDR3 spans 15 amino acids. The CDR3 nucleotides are TGTGCCAGCAGTTACCTAGACAGGGAGAACACTGAAGCTTTCTTT. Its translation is CASSYLDRENTEAFF.

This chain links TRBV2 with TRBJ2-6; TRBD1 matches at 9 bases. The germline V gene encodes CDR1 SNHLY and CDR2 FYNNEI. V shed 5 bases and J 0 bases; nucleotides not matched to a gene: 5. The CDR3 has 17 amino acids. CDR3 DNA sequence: TGTGCCAGCAGTCTGACAGGGGGGAGCTCTGGGGCCAACGTCCTGACTTTC. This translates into CASSLTGGSSGANVLTF.

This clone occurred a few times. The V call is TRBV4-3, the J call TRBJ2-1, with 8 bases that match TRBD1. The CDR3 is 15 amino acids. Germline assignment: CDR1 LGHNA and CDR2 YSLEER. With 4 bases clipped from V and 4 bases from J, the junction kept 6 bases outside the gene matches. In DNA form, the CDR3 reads TGCGCCAGCAGCCGTCCGGGGACAGGATACAATGAGCAGTTCTTC. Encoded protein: CASSRPGTGYNEQFF.

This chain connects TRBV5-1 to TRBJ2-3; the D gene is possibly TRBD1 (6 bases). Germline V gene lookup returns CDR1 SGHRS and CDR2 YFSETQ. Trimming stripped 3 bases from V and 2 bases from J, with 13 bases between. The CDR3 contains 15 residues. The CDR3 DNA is TGCGCCAGCAGCTCGGGGACACCCTACACAGATACGCAGTATTTT. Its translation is CASSSGTPYTDTQYF.

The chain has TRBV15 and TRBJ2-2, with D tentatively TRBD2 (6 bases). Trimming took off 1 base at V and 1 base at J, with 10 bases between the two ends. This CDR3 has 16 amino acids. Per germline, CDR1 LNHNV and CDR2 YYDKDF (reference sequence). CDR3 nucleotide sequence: TGTGCCACCAGCAGAGGCCGGGGGAAGAACACCGGGGAGCTGTTTTTT. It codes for CATSRGRGKNTGELFF.

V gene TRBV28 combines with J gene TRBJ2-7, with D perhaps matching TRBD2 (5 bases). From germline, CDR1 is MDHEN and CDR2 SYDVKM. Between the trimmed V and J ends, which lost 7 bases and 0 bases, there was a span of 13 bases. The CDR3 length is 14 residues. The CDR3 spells CASNSAGNSYEQYF. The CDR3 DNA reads TGTGCCAGCAATTCAGCCGGGAACTCCTACGAGCAGTACTTC.

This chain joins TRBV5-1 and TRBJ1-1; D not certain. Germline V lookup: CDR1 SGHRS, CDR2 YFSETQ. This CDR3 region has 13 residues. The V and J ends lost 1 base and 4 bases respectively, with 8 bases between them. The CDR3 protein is CASSLTIPTEAFF. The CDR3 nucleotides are TGCGCCAGCAGCTTGACTATCCCCACTGAAGCTTTCTTT.

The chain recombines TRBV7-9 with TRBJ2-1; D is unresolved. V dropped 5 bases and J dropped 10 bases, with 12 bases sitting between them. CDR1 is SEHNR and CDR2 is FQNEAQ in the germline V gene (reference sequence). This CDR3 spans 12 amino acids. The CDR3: CASSPDSSEQFF. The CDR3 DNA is TGTGCCAGCAGCCCCGACTCGTCCGAGCAGTTCTTC.

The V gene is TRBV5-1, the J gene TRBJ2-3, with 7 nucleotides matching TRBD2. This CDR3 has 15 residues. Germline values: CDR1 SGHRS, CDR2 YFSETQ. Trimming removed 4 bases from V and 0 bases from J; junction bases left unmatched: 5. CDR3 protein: CASSVLGGSTDTQYF. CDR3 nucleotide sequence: TGCGCCAGCAGCGTGTTGGGGGGGAGCACAGATACGCAGTATTTT.

The CDR3 nucleotides are TGTGCCATCACGGCGGGACTAGCGGAAAAAGAGACCCAGTACTTC. Its translation is CAITAGLAEKETQYF. The J gene is TRBJ2-5, the V gene TRBV10-3; TRBD2 aligns across 11 bases. CDR3 size: 15 residues. Germline assignment: CDR1 ENHRY and CDR2 SYGVKD. The ends lost 7 bases at V and 3 bases at J; junction bases unmatched: 7.

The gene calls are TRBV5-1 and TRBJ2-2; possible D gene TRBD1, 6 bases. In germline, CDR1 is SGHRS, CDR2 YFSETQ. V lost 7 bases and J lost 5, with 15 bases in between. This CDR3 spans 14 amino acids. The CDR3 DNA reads TGCGCCAGCGTCGCTGAAGGGGGAACCGGGGAGCTGTTTTTT. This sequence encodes CASVAEGGTGELFF.

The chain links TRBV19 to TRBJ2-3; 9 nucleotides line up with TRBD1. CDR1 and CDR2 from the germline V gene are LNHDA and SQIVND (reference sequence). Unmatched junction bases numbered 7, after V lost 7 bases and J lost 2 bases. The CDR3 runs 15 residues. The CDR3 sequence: CASMRTGAFTDTQYF. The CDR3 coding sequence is TGTGCCAGTATGCGGACAGGGGCCTTCACAGATACGCAGTATTTT.

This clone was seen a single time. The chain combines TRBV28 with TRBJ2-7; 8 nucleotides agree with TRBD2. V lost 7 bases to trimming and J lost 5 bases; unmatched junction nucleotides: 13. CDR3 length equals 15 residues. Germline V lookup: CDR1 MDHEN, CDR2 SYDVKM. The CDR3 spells CASIPGSREANEQYF. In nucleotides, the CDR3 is TGTGCCAGCATCCCCGGTTCGCGGGAGGCTAACGAGCAGTACTTC.

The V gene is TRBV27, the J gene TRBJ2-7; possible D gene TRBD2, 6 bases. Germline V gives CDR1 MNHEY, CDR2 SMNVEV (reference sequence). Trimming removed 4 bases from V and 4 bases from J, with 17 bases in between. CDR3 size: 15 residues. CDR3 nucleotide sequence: TGTGCCAGCAGTTCCGGCCCCTGGGGGACTTACGAGCAGTACTTC. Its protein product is CASSSGPWGTYEQYF.

The CDR3 region has the DNA TGTGCCAGCAGCTTCTGGGGGGTAGCGGGAGGTGGAGGTTACAATGAGCAGTTCTTC. Amino acids: CASSFWGVAGGGGYNEQFF. The chain carries TRBV7-3 and TRBJ2-1; 10 nucleotides line up with TRBD2. Germline CDR1 reads SGHTA; CDR2 reads FQGTGA. V trimming: 3 bases; J trimming: 4 bases; junction bases outside the gene matches: 15. The CDR3 is 19 amino acids.

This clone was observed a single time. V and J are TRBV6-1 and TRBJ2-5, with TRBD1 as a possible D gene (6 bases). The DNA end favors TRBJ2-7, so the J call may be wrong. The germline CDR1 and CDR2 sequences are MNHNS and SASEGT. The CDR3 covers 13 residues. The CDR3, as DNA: TGTGCCAGTTCTTTGGACAGCACCTACGAGCAGTACTTC. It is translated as CASSLDSTYEQYF.

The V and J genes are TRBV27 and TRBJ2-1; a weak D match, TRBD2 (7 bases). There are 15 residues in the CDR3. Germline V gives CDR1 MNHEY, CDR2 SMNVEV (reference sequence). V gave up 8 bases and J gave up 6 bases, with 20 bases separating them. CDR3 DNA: TGTGCCAGCGGTCTCCGAGGGGGGGCCGGCAATGAGCAGTTCTTC. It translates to CASGLRGGAGNEQFF.

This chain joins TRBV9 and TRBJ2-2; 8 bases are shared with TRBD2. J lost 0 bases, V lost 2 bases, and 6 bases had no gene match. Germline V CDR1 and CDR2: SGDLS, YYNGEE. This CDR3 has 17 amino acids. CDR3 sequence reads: CASSVIPAGANTGELFF. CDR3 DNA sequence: TGTGCCAGCAGCGTGATACCAGCGGGGGCGAACACCGGGGAGCTGTTTTTT.

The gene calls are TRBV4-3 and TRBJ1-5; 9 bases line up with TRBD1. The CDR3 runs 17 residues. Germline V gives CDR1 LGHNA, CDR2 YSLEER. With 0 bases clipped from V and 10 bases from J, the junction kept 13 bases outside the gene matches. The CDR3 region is CASSQDASTGGHRPQHF. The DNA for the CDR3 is TGCGCCAGCAGCCAAGATGCCTCGACAGGGGGTCATCGTCCCCAGCATTTT.